A selection of T cell receptor beta chains follows, all from one sample in a study of blood T cell repertoires in COVID-19. Using immunoSEQ multiplex PCR, the repertoire was profiled, and TCRdb retains in-frame clones only, with some absent. The table lists 70,000 to 80,000 clones, 91% of them singletons. Source material: peripheral blood. The source is a human donor in a cohort sampled during active COVID-19. The CDR3 runs from the conserved cysteine through the conserved F or W. Fields, in order: D gene, V gene, J gene, clone size, CDR3 DNA, CDR3 protein. A D gene is named only where the DNA matches it firmly. Not every row has a clone size; where given, it reads once, few, many or a size class.

-	TRBV6-5	TRBJ1-1	few	TGTGCCAGCAGTTACGGCTGGAACACTGAAGCTTTCTTT	CASSYGWNTEAFF
TRBD1	TRBV4-3	TRBJ1-2	-	TGCGCCAGCAGCCAAGATCGGGGGACAGGGAGTGGCTACACCTTC	CASSQDRGTGSGYTF
-	TRBV27	TRBJ2-3	few	TGTGCCAGTCGACAATTCACAGATACGCAGTATTTT	CASRQFTDTQYF
TRBD1	TRBV19	TRBJ2-4	-	TGTGCCAGTACCTTGTACCGGGACAGATGGTACTTC	CASTLYRDRWYF
-	TRBV7-3	TRBJ2-6	-	TGTGCCAGCAGCGCTACAGGCTCTGGGGCCAACGTCCTGACTTTC	CASSATGSGANVLTF
-	TRBV12-5	TRBJ2-1	-	TGTGCTAGTGGTTTGTCTCTTGCCCAGATGCAGTTCTTC	CASGLSLAQMQFF
-	TRBV3-1/TRBV3-2	TRBJ2-7	-	TGTGCCAGCAGCCAGTCGTGGGGCCGCTACGAGCAGTACTTC	CASSQSWGRYEQYF
-	TRBV18	TRBJ2-2	-	TGTGCCAGCTCGCCCACAGAAACGAACACCGGGGAGCTGTTTTTT	CASSPTETNTGELFF
TRBD2	TRBV4-3	TRBJ2-1	-	TGCGCCAGCAGCCTCGGGACTAGCGGGGGGCCAACCTACAATGAGCAGTTCTTC	CASSLGTSGGPTYNEQFF
-	TRBV7-9	TRBJ1-2	-	TGTGCCAGCAGCATACGCCCCCGGGACAAAGAGGGCTACACCTTC	CASSIRPRDKEGYTF
TRBD1	TRBV5-1	TRBJ2-5	-	TGCGCCAGCAGCTTCGGACAGGGCCAAGAGACCCAGTACTTC	CASSFGQGQETQYF
-	TRBV7-9	TRBJ1-2	-	TGTGCCAGCAGCTTAGGGACCCTCGAGGGCTATGGCTACACCTTC	CASSLGTLEGYGYTF
TRBD1	TRBV5-3	TRBJ1-5	-	TGTGCCAGAAGCCCAACAGGGGGCTCAGGTCAGCCCCAGCATTTT	CARSPTGGSGQPQHF
-	TRBV9	TRBJ1-6	-	TGTGCCAGCAGCCCTCGGGTGGATTCACCCCTCCACTTT	CASSPRVDSPLHF
-	TRBV6-1	TRBJ1-5	once	TGTGCCAGCAGTGAGGTCCAGGGTGCCTCTAATCAGCCCCAGCATTTT	CASSEVQGASNQPQHF
TRBD1	TRBV29-1	TRBJ2-1	-	TGCAGCGCGACTGGACAGGTGCCCTCGAATGAGCAGTTCTTC	CSATGQVPSNEQFF
-	TRBV7-3	TRBJ2-2	-	TGTGCCAGCAGCTTATCCGAGGGATACCTGAACACCGGGGAGCTGTTTTTT	CASSLSEGYLNTGELFF
-	TRBV7-2	TRBJ1-2	-	TGTGCCTTAAAGAGGACAGAAACTTATGGCTACACCTTC	CALKRTETYGYTF
TRBD1	TRBV19	TRBJ2-2	-	TGTGCCAGTAGCAGAACAGGGGCCGGGGAGCTGTTTTTT	CASSRTGAGELFF
TRBD2	TRBV11-2	TRBJ2-5	-	TGTGCCAGCACGCCCCGACTAGCGCTACAAGAGACCCAGTACTTC	CASTPRLALQETQYF
TRBD1	TRBV12-5	TRBJ1-5	-	TGTGCTAGCTTACAGGGGAATCAGCCCCAGCATTTT	CASLQGNQPQHF
TRBD1	TRBV19	TRBJ1-6	-	TGTGCCAGTAGTATTTTTAACCCGGGACAGTGGCGCTCCTATAATTCACCCCTCCACTTT	CASSIFNPGQWRSYNSPLHF
TRBD1	TRBV25-1	TRBJ1-2	-	TGTGCCAGCAGTGAATCCGGGACAGGGGCTTATGGCTACACCTTC	CASSESGTGAYGYTF
TRBD1	TRBV19	TRBJ2-5	-	TGTGCCAGTACCAGGACAGGGGGAGAGACCCAGTACTTC	CASTRTGGETQYF
-	TRBV19	TRBJ2-2	-	TGTGCCAGCTCCGTGGAGGCGGGGGCCAACACCGGGGAGCTGTTTTTT	CASSVEAGANTGELFF
-	TRBV21-1	TRBJ1-5	-	TGTGCCAGCAGAGTCTACCCCGCCGGGCCCCAGCATTTT	CASRVYPAGPQHF
-	TRBV19	TRBJ1-1	-	TGTGCCAGTAGTAGGTGGCCAGGGTCGGACACTGAAGCTTTCTTT	CASSRWPGSDTEAFF
TRBD2	TRBV6-5	TRBJ2-1	-	TGTGCCAGCAGAGGCGGGGGGGCCTTTGGGGAGCAGTTCTTC	CASRGGGAFGEQFF
TRBD1	TRBV5-4	TRBJ2-5	-	TGTGCCAGCAGCCCTGGGACAGGCCAAGAGACCCAGTACTTC	CASSPGTGQETQYF
-	TRBV4-2	TRBJ2-1	once	TGTGCCAGCAGCCAAGCGGAGGGTCTGAGCTCCTACAATGAGCAGTTCTTC	CASSQAEGLSSYNEQFF
TRBD1	TRBV10-3	TRBJ2-5	-	TGTGCCACCGGGACAGGGAGAGAGACCCAGTACTTC	CATGTGRETQYF
TRBD1	TRBV7-9	TRBJ1-1	-	TGTGCCAGCAGCTCTTTGACAGGGGTGAACACTGAAGCTTTCTTT	CASSSLTGVNTEAFF
-	TRBV19	TRBJ1-1	-	TGTGCCAGCAGGGAGGGCACTGAAGCTTTCTTT	CASREGTEAFF
-	TRBV25-1	TRBJ2-3	-	TGTGCCAGCTGCCCGGGGTCGCCAGATACGCAGTATTTT	CASCPGSPDTQYF
TRBD2	TRBV11-2	TRBJ2-3	-	TGTGCCAGCAGCTTTGAAAGGACTAGCAGAAGCACAGATACGCAGTATTTT	CASSFERTSRSTDTQYF
TRBD1	TRBV6-5	TRBJ1-2	-	TGTGCCACCGCCCGGGACAGAGATAACTATGGCTACACCTTC	CATARDRDNYGYTF
-	TRBV12-3/TRBV12-4	TRBJ1-5	-	TGTGCCAGCAGTCGGGGAGACAATCAGCCCCAGCATTTT	CASSRGDNQPQHF
TRBD1	TRBV7-9	TRBJ1-2	-	TGTGCCAGCAGCCCAGGGACAGGACAAGTCTACACCTTC	CASSPGTGQVYTF
-	TRBV5-8	TRBJ2-1	-	TGTGCCAGCAGCCTCTACAGGGTTGAGCAGTTCTTC	CASSLYRVEQFF
-	TRBV3-1/TRBV3-2	TRBJ2-3	-	TGTGCCAGCAGCCAAGGGGGGACACTCACAGATACGCAGTATTTT	CASSQGGTLTDTQYF
-	TRBV12-3/TRBV12-4	TRBJ2-3	-	TGTGCCAGCAGTCTTAGCGAAGATACGCAGTATTTT	CASSLSEDTQYF